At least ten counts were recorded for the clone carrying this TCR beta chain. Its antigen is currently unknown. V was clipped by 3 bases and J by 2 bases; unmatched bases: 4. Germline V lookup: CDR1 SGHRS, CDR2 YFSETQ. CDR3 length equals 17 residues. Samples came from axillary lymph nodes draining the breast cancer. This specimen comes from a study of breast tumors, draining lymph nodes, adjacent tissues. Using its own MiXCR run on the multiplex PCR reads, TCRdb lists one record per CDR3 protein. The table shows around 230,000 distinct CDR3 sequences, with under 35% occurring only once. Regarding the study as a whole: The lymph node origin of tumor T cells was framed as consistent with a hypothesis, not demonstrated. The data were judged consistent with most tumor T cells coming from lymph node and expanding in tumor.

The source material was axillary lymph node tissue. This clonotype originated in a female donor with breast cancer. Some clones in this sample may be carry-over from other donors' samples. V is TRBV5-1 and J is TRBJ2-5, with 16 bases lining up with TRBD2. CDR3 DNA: TGCGCCAGCAGCTATCCGGGACTAGCGGGGGGGCAAGAGACCCAGTACTTC. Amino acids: CASSYPGLAGGQETQYF.